Each of the 32 T cell receptor beta chains below was sequenced from the same sample in a study of post-analysis software for immune sequencing data. Their specific antigens are unknown. Prepared TCR beta cDNA libraries contained unique molecular identifiers. One entry per CDR3 protein, called by TCRdb with MiXCR from the PCR reads. Of some 240,000 distinct CDR3 sequences listed, just over 35% are singletons. Study-level points and caveats: Included in a set of four or five TRBV segments more frequent in patients than controls were TRBV5-6, TRBV5-1 and TRBV20-1.

Sequencing was performed on blood. The receptors come from a girl aged 10-17 years with multiple sclerosis.

This clonotype was counted only a few times. The chain couples TRBV20-1 to TRBJ2-2; weak D call: TRBD2 (7 bases). The CDR3 extends over 15 amino acids. Between the trimmed V and J ends, which lost 1 base and 6 bases, there was a span of 15 bases. Germline V CDR1 and CDR2: DFQATT, SNEGSKA (reference sequence). The CDR3 sequence is CSARVGGGLAGELFF. CDR3 nucleotides: TGCAGTGCTAGAGTTGGGGGGGGCCTCGCCGGGGAGCTGTTTTTT.

This clonotype was seen many times. The chain combines TRBV6-4 with TRBJ2-3; 9 bases align to TRBD1. V was pared by 4 bases and J by 3 bases, with 5 bases of the junction left unmatched. Germline V gives CDR1 MRHNA, CDR2 SNTAGT. The CDR3 spans 15 residues. CDR3 sequence (DNA): TGTGCCAGCAGTGCTGAAGGGACAGGGACAGATACGCAGTATTTT. It codes for CASSAEGTGTDTQYF.

This rearrangement joins TRBV20-1 to TRBJ2-7, with 9 bases matching TRBD2. The CDR3 is 15 amino acids. V lost 6 bases to trimming and J lost 0 bases; unmatched junction nucleotides: 9. Germline V gives CDR1 DFQATT, CDR2 SNEGSKA (reference sequence). CDR3 residues: CSASGLARASYEQYF. In nucleotides, the CDR3 is TGCAGTGCCTCCGGACTAGCGCGAGCCTCCTACGAGCAGTACTTC.

This clonotype was counted a few times. The chain carries TRBV3-1 and TRBJ1-5; no clear D. Germline V lookup: CDR1 LGHDT, CDR2 YNNKEL (reference sequence). V dropped 1 base and J dropped 0 bases, with 1 base sitting between them. The CDR3 runs to 13 residues. The CDR3 bases are TGTGCCAGCAGCCAAGTTAGCAATCAGCCCCAGCATTTT. Protein: CASSQVSNQPQHF.

This clonotype was found many times. This chain connects TRBV20-1 to TRBJ2-1; 11 bases map to TRBD2. Germline loops: CDR1 DFQATT, CDR2 SNEGSKA (reference sequence). With V trimmed by 0 bases and J by 5 bases, 3 bases remained unmatched. The CDR3 length is 15 residues. DNA of the CDR3: TGCAGTGCTAGAGATGGGGGACTAGCGGACAATGAGCAGTTCTTC. It is translated as CSARDGGLADNEQFF.

This chain joins TRBV7-2 and TRBJ1-1; TRBD1 is a possible D gene (5 bases). The V end lost 1 base, the J end lost 4 bases, and 13 bases lay between the germline ends. Germline CDR1 reads SGHTA; CDR2 reads FQGNSA. This CDR3 has 15 amino acids. CDR3 DNA: TGTGCCAGCAGCTTAGGGGTGGGGGGGAGCACTGAAGCTTTCTTT. Translating it yields CASSLGVGGSTEAFF.

This clonotype has just a few counts. The V gene is TRBV9, the J gene TRBJ1-1; a weak D match, TRBD1 (6 bases). V lost 4 bases and J lost 4, with 14 bases in between. The CDR3 is 14 residues long. Looked up from germline, CDR1 is SGDLS and CDR2 is YYNGEE. This CDR3 is CASSPQGRVTEAFF. CDR3 DNA: TGTGCCAGCAGCCCACAGGGTAGGGTCACTGAAGCTTTCTTT.

V usage is TRBV12-3 or TRBV12-4 and J usage is TRBJ1-2; no definite D call. V lost 4 bases, J lost 8 bases, and 14 bases lay in between. This CDR3 spans 13 amino acids. The CDR3 DNA is TGTGCCAGCAGTTCCGGCTTCTTGTGGGGCTACACCTTC. This encodes CASSSGFLWGYTF.

On this clonotype: A much larger clone differs from this one at a single base, so this may be a read error. The genes are TRBV5-6 and TRBJ2-5, with 7 bases that match TRBD1. Looked up from germline, CDR1 is SGHDT and CDR2 is YYEEEE. This CDR3 spans 13 amino acids. DNA for the CDR3: TGTGCCGGCAGCGCCCGGACAGGAGAGACCCAGTACTTC. Translated, it gives CAGSARTGETQYF. The whole variable domain, remainder taken from reference TRBV5-6 and TRBJ2-5, is DAGVTQSPTHLIKTRGQQVTLRCSPKSGHDTVSWYQQALGQGPQFIFQYYEEEERQRGNFPDRFSGHQFPNYSSELNVNALLLGDSALYLCAGSARTGETQYFGPGTRLLVL.

This clonotype showed up many times. The chain links TRBV7-2 to TRBJ2-5; possible D gene TRBD2, 6 bases. Germline V gene sequence: CDR1 SGHTA, CDR2 FQGNSA. V lost 5 bases and J 5 bases, leaving 12 bases between the germline ends. The CDR3 is 13 amino acids. The CDR3 region has the DNA TGTGCCAGCAGCCTGACTAGTTTTGAGACCCAGTACTTC. Translating it yields CASSLTSFETQYF.

This clonotype turned up a few times. The CDR3 region is CASSQDIPPGKPTEAFF. In DNA form, the CDR3 reads TGCGCCAGCAGCCAAGATATTCCCCCAGGGAAACCTACTGAAGCTTTCTTT. The chain employs TRBV4-1 and TRBJ1-1; D might be TRBD1 (5 bases). Germline values: CDR1 MGHRA, CDR2 YSYEKL. The CDR3 has 17 amino acids. The V end was cut by 0 bases, the J end by 5 bases, with 19 bases between.

About this clonotype: This may be a read error: a much more frequent sequence differs by one nucleotide. The chain recombines TRBV27 with TRBJ2-4; TRBD2 might be the D (5 bases). Trimming took off 5 bases at V and 9 bases at J, with 17 bases between the two ends. The CDR3 is 14 residues long. Germline V gives CDR1 MNHEY, CDR2 SMNVEV (reference sequence). CDR3 in DNA: TGTGCCAGCAGTCGAGTCGGACGGGATCGCATTCAGTACTTC. Encoded protein: CASSRVGRDRIQYF.

This clonotype was detected a few times. The J gene is TRBJ2-6, the V gene TRBV24-1; D might be TRBD1 (6 bases). Trimming took 3 bases from V and 13 from J, leaving 12 bases between them. The germline V gene has CDR1 KGHDR and CDR2 SFDVKD. This CDR3 is built from 13 residues. The CDR3 nucleotides read TGTGCCACCAGTGATAGGGGGTTGGAGGTCCTGACTTTC. It specifies CATSDRGLEVLTF.

This rearrangement joins TRBV9 to TRBJ2-1, with TRBD2 matching over 9 bases. The CDR3 runs to 16 residues. Germline V gene sequence: CDR1 SGDLS, CDR2 YYNGEE. The V segment lost 0 bases and the J segment 3 bases; nucleotides outside the gene matches: 4. CDR3 in amino acids: CASSVGGTSSYNEQFF. CDR3 coding DNA: TGTGCCAGCAGCGTAGGGGGGACTAGCAGCTACAATGAGCAGTTCTTC.

Regarding this clonotype: A much more abundant neighbour one base away suggests this may be a read error. V gene TRBV3-1 combines with J gene TRBJ2-7, with D possibly being TRBD1 (5 bases). The DNA end is more similar to TRBJ2-5, so the J call may be wrong. CDR3 size: 13 residues. Per the germline V gene, CDR1 is LGHDT and CDR2 is YNNKEL (reference sequence). The chain's CDR3 is CASTLQVVETQYF. The DNA for the CDR3 is TGTGCCAGCACACTACAGGTGGTGGAGACCCAGTACTTC.

A note on this clonotype: A much bigger clone sits one base away, suggesting this may be a read error. The chain is built from TRBV5-1 and TRBJ2-1; D might be TRBD1 or TRBD2, each matching 5 bases. Germline V gene sequence: CDR1 SGHRS, CDR2 YFSETQ. The CDR3 extends over 14 amino acids. V dropped 5 bases and J dropped 10 bases, with 19 bases sitting between them. The CDR3 nucleotides are TGCGCCAGCAGACCCGACTTGGGGGTTTACGAGCAGTTCTTC. Amino acids: CASRPDLGVYEQFF.

The chain uses TRBV5-1 and TRBJ1-2; perhaps TRBD1 as D (6 bases). Per the germline V gene, CDR1 is SGHRS and CDR2 is YFSETQ. Trimming stripped 1 base from V and 5 bases from J, with 12 bases between. This CDR3 comprises 14 residues. The CDR3 loop reads CASSLTTGYYGYTF. DNA for the CDR3: TGCGCCAGCAGCTTGACGACAGGTTATTATGGCTACACCTTC.

This clonotype has a count of ten or more. The chain has TRBV7-3 and TRBJ2-5; D call uncertain. This CDR3 has 13 amino acids. CDR1 is SGHTA and CDR2 is FQGTGA in the germline V gene. Deletions cut 2 bases from V and 5 bases from J, with 9 bases between. CDR3 in amino acids: CASSLGVSETQYF. CDR3 nucleotides: TGTGCCAGCAGCTTAGGGGTATCTGAGACCCAGTACTTC.

The table lists this clonotype with many counts. The gene calls are TRBV7-9 and TRBJ2-3, with 7 positions matching TRBD1. Per germline, CDR1 SEHNR and CDR2 FQNEAQ (reference sequence). This CDR3 is built from 15 residues. The V segment lost 9 bases and the J segment 0 bases; nucleotides outside the gene matches: 9. The CDR3 is CASSVRTGSTDTQYF. The CDR3 DNA is TGTGCCAGTAGTGTGCGGACAGGAAGCACAGATACGCAGTATTTT.

A few counts support this clonotype. This chain uses TRBV5-1 with TRBJ2-3, with D uncertain. Deletions cut 0 bases from V and 3 bases from J, with 8 bases between. CDR3 length: 14 amino acids. Per germline, CDR1 SGHRS and CDR2 YFSETQ. CDR3 protein: CASSLAWGTDTQYF. The CDR3 DNA reads as TGCGCCAGCAGCTTGGCGTGGGGAACAGATACGCAGTATTTT.

This clonotype was seen many times. The chain couples TRBV5-5 to TRBJ2-1; a possible D gene is TRBD1 (6 bases). V lost 1 base and J lost 4, with 18 bases in between. Germline V lookup: CDR1 SGHKS, CDR2 YYEKEE (reference sequence). The CDR3 contains 17 residues. CDR3: CASSLKPTGGIYNEQFF. CDR3 nucleotides: TGTGCCAGCAGCTTGAAGCCGACAGGTGGGATTTACAATGAGCAGTTCTTC.

The chain couples TRBV20-1 to TRBJ1-5, with D possibly being TRBD1 (5 bases). Germline V gene data show CDR1 as DFQATT and CDR2 as SNEGSKA (reference sequence). Trimming stripped 2 bases from V and 0 bases from J, with 17 bases between. The CDR3 sequence is 17 residues long. Here the CDR3 reads CSARRGPGRDSNQPQHF. The DNA for the CDR3 is TGCAGTGCTAGACGCGGGCCAGGGAGGGATAGCAATCAGCCCCAGCATTTT.

This clonotype was detected many times. This chain uses TRBV18 with TRBJ2-1; 9 bases are shared with TRBD2. Germline-derived CDR1 and CDR2 are KGHSH and LQKENI. The ends lost 0 bases at V and 8 bases at J; junction bases unmatched: 8. This CDR3 has 16 residues. In DNA, the CDR3 is TGTGCCAGCTCACCACCCGGCGGGAGGGCCGTGGATGAGCAGTTCTTC. It encodes CASSPPGGRAVDEQFF. Looking up the rest from reference TRBV18 and TRBJ2-1 gives the full variable domain: NAGVMQNPRHLVRRRGQEARLRCSPMKGHSHVYWYRQLPEEGLKFMVYLQKENIIDESGMPKERFSAEFPKEGPSILRIQQVVRGDSAAYFCASSPPGGRAVDEQFFGPGTRLTVL.

This clonotype was seen repeatedly, ten times or more. This chain links TRBV11-3 with TRBJ2-1, with a tentative D call TRBD2 (6 bases). Deletions cut 5 bases from V and 8 bases from J, with 13 bases between. Germline V CDR1 and CDR2: SGHNT, YENEEA. The CDR3 extends over 13 amino acids. CDR3 bases: TGTGCCAGCAGCGTCGGGAGTTCGTATGAGCAGTTCTTC. Translation: CASSVGSSYEQFF.

V and J are TRBV6-4 and TRBJ2-1, with 13 bases identical to TRBD2. The J segment lost 6 bases and the V segment lost 4 bases, leaving 0 bases of the junction unmatched. CDR1 and CDR2 from the germline V gene are MRHNA and SNTAGT. CDR3 length: 14 amino acids. The CDR3 loop is CASSGTSGSNEQFF. The CDR3 DNA sequence: TGTGCCAGCAGTGGGACTAGCGGGAGCAATGAGCAGTTCTTC.

In its sample, this clonotype was seen a few times. The chain carries TRBV2 and TRBJ1-5; D might be TRBD1 (6 bases). This CDR3 region has 15 residues. Germline V gene data show CDR1 as SNHLY and CDR2 as FYNNEI. V was clipped by 6 bases and J by 11 bases, with 23 bases between them. For the CDR3, the DNA is TGTGCCAGCAGCCGAACTGACAGGACCGACGCAACCCAGCATTTT. Its protein product is CASSRTDRTDATQHF.

This clonotype has just a few counts. This sequence joins TRBV28 and TRBJ1-1; 8 nucleotides match TRBD1. Per the germline V gene, CDR1 is MDHEN and CDR2 is SYDVKM. The junction had 6 bases not matched to a gene; V was cut back by 3 bases and J by 3 bases. The CDR3 sequence is 15 residues long. The CDR3 protein is CASSFQGAGYTEAFF. CDR3 in DNA: TGTGCCAGCAGTTTTCAGGGGGCGGGCTACACTGAAGCTTTCTTT.

This clonotype occurred many times. This sequence joins TRBV7-2 and TRBJ1-2, with D uncertain. The CDR3 extends over 13 amino acids. V was trimmed by 1 base and J by 8 bases, leaving 11 bases between them. Germline loops: CDR1 SGHTA, CDR2 FQGNSA. The CDR3 sequence: CASSLEEGSGYTF. CDR3 nucleotide sequence: TGTGCCAGCAGCTTAGAAGAGGGAAGCGGCTACACCTTC. The variable domain in full, with the rest retrieved from reference TRBV7-2 and TRBJ1-2, is GAGVSQSPSNKVTEKGKDVELRCDPISGHTALYWYRQSLGQGLEFLIYFQGNSAPDKSGLPSDRFSAERTGGSVSTLTIQRTQQEDSAVYLCASSLEEGSGYTFGSGTRLTVV.

In the case of this clonotype: One base away lies a much larger clone, so this may be a sequencing read error. This rearrangement joins TRBV10-3 to TRBJ2-6; TRBD1 aligns across 8 bases. Germline lookup yields CDR1 ENHRY and CDR2 SYGVKD. This CDR3 comprises 17 residues. CDR3 protein: CAISESPTGAGANVRTF. The CDR3 bases are TGTGCCATCAGTGAGTCGCCGACAGGGGCTGGGGCCAACGTCCGGACTTTC.

This clonotype has more than one count but fewer than ten. The chain has TRBV28 and TRBJ2-2, with TRBD2 matching over 7 bases. Germline values: CDR1 MDHEN, CDR2 SYDVKM. The CDR3 is 16 amino acids. V gave up 8 bases and J gave up 3 bases; unmatched junction bases: 12. The CDR3 nucleotides are TGTGCCAGCGTCTTCCACGGGGGGAAAGACACCGGGGAGCTGTTTTTT. The encoded protein is CASVFHGGKDTGELFF.

This clonotype occurred a few times. V gene TRBV12-3 or TRBV12-4 combines with J gene TRBJ2-1; 8 nucleotides match TRBD2. The V segment lost 6 bases and the J segment 5 bases; nucleotides outside the gene matches: 9. This CDR3 contains 15 residues. The CDR3 protein is CASSWGLDANNEQFF. CDR3 DNA: TGTGCCAGCAGCTGGGGACTAGACGCTAACAATGAGCAGTTCTTC.

For this clonotype: A much larger clone lies one base from this, so it may be a read error. The V call is TRBV10-3, the J call TRBJ2-5, with 11 positions matching TRBD2. This CDR3 is 16 amino acids long. CDR1 and CDR2 from the germline V gene are ENHRY and SYGVKD. V shed 11 bases, J shed 11 bases, and the junction held 22 bases outside the gene matches. CDR3 sequence reads: CASTRNEGSGRDEQYF. CDR3 nucleotides: TGTGCCTCGACCCGAAACGAGGGTAGCGGGAGGGATGAGCAGTACTTC.